The clone carrying this T cell receptor beta chain was counted between two and nine times. The CDR3 is 13 amino acids. Germline CDR1 and CDR2: DFQATT and SNEGSKA (reference sequence). After removal of 6 bases from V and 2 bases from J, the junction contained 4 bases not matched to a gene. The sample belongs to a study of spatial heterogeneity in lung cancer. Study-wide background: Where present, follow-up PBMC were sequenced a median of roughly two years after resection.

TCRdb ran MiXCR on the 5' RACE reads and lists one entry per CDR3 protein. This table holds 55,000 to 75,000 distinct CDR3 sequences, approximately 8.9% found once. The sample's time point: blood at routine non-recurrence follow-up after resection. The input material, whole RNA from tumor, nontumor lung or frozen PBMC, was sequenced unsorted. The V call is TRBV20-1, the J call TRBJ2-7, with 10 bases that match TRBD2. The sample was PBMCs, taken at follow-up. This TCR came from a female donor with early-stage non-small cell lung cancer. CDR3 amino acids: CSAPGTSAYEQYF. CDR3 nucleotides: TGCAGTGCGCCCGGGACTAGCGCCTACGAGCAGTACTTC.